This TCR beta chain was recovered during a study of T-cell reconstitution after alpha-beta-depleted transplantation in children. CDR1 is SGHDT, CDR2 YYEEEE, per germline. J gave up 2 bases and V 4 bases, and 6 bases lay outside the gene matches. The CDR3 is made up of 16 amino acids. As for this clonotype: Its antigen is currently unknown.

Preparation of the TCRbeta library was carried out with unique molecular identifiers. TCRdb called the PCR reads again in MiXCR, with one record for every CDR3 protein. The table shows about 300,000 distinct CDR3 sequences, with 7.5% to 9% occurring only once. Study outcomes and limitations: One year post-transplant, T-cell counts and diversity were largely derived from T cells produced anew. Expanded clones from the graft, numbering several hundred, reportedly supplied alpha-beta T cells about two months after transplant. TCRbeta diversity was high at day 60 in some patients (a result of surviving recipient T cells and thymic progenitors).

This TCR came from a female patient aged 2 to 10 who had a stem cell transplant for Fanconi anemia, so the T cells may come from the graft donor. The material was peripheral blood, obtained 360 days after TCRalphabeta/CD19-depleted stem cell transplant. The V call is TRBV5-6, the J call TRBJ2-3; 11 bases map to TRBD2. The CDR3 loop is CASSGRLAGLTDTQYF. The CDR3, as DNA: TGTGCCAGCAGCGGCAGACTAGCGGGGCTCACAGATACGCAGTATTTT.